Shown below are 29 T cell receptor beta chains from a single sample sequenced in a study of T cell repertoires in cytomegalovirus infection. Their target antigens are unknown. TCRdb fed the reads into MiXCR, producing one record per CDR3 protein. The table records hundreds of thousands of distinct CDR3 sequences, about 27% of them present only once. Sequenced material: cultured PBMCs, taken from culture after CMV antigen stimulation. These receptors came from a human donor in good health (CMV status not recorded). Some clones in this sample may be carry-over from other donors' samples.

This chain links TRBV28 with TRBJ1-6; TRBD1 matches 11 bases. CDR1 is MDHEN and CDR2 is SYDVKM in the germline V gene. This CDR3 spans 19 amino acids. The J segment lost 0 bases and the V segment lost 5 bases, leaving 9 bases of the junction unmatched. This CDR3 reads CASSPPGQGVPSYNSPLHF. CDR3 DNA: TGTGCCAGCAGTCCTCCGGGACAGGGGGTTCCCTCCTATAATTCACCCCTCCACTTT.

This sequence joins TRBV4-2 and TRBJ2-3; D call uncertain. The V and J ends lost 2 bases and 0 bases respectively, with 9 bases between them. Germline CDR1 LGHNA, CDR2 YNFKEQ. The CDR3 is 15 amino acids. The CDR3 nucleotides read TGTGCCAGCAGCCAAAAACGATCCAGCACAGATACGCAGTATTTT. It translates to CASSQKRSSTDTQYF.

This clonotype was seen many times. The J gene is TRBJ2-1, the V gene TRBV7-2, with 11 nucleotides matching TRBD2. CDR1 SGHTA and CDR2 FQGNSA come from the germline V gene. The CDR3 runs 15 residues. The junction had 7 bases not matched to a gene; V was cut back by 5 bases and J by 7 bases. The CDR3 protein is CASSRYSGRVNEQFF. For the CDR3, the DNA is TGTGCCAGCAGCCGCTATAGCGGGAGGGTTAATGAGCAGTTCTTC.

The chain couples TRBV7-4 to TRBJ1-4; D not resolved. Germline CDR1 SGHVT, CDR2 SQSDAQ. V shed 3 bases and J shed 8 bases, with 13 bases lying between them. This CDR3 spans 14 amino acids. The CDR3 protein is CASSFRAQREKLFF. In DNA form, the CDR3 reads TGTGCCAGCAGCTTCCGGGCCCAAAGGGAAAAACTGTTTTTT.

In this sample, this clonotype turned up many times. This rearrangement joins TRBV7-3 to TRBJ2-1; perhaps TRBD2 as D (5 bases). Trimming removed 5 bases at V and 6 bases at J, with 20 bases between. This CDR3 region has 16 residues. Germline CDR1 and CDR2: SGHTA and FQGTGA. The CDR3 protein is CASSAHASQFRNEQFF. DNA of the CDR3: TGTGCCAGCAGCGCCCATGCTAGCCAGTTTCGCAATGAGCAGTTCTTC.

The gene calls are TRBV18 and TRBJ2-1, with D perhaps TRBD1 (5 bases). CDR3 length: 12 amino acids. V lost 5 bases, J lost 15 bases, and 17 bases lay in between. Germline V gene data show CDR1 as KGHSH and CDR2 as LQKENI. The CDR3 reads CASSSSGLLWFF. The CDR3, as DNA: TGTGCCAGCTCATCTTCAGGGCTCCTGTGGTTCTTC.

The chain has TRBV2 and TRBJ1-1, with D hard to call. V was shortened by 2 bases and J by 1 base, with 11 bases between the two germline ends. The germline V gene encodes CDR1 SNHLY and CDR2 FYNNEI. CDR3 length: 15 residues. CDR3 in DNA: TGTGCCAGCAGTGAAAGCTATCCCAAGAACACTGAAGCTTTCTTT. As protein: CASSESYPKNTEAFF.

The V gene is TRBV7-6, the J gene TRBJ2-6; D remains ambiguous. V dropped 5 bases and J dropped 2 bases, with 10 bases sitting between them. Germline CDR1 SGHVS, CDR2 FNYEAQ. This CDR3 has 15 residues. For the CDR3, the DNA is TGTGCCAGCAGCACGTGGGTCCCTGGGGCCAACGTCCTGACTTTC. Translation: CASSTWVPGANVLTF.

A single count supports this clonotype. V and J are TRBV20-1 and TRBJ1-3, with D unclear. There are 11 residues in the CDR3. Trimming removed 2 bases at V and 8 bases at J, with 7 bases between. Germline V CDR1 and CDR2: DFQATT, SNEGSKA (reference sequence). CDR3 in amino acids: CSARSADTIYF. DNA for the CDR3: TGCAGTGCTAGATCAGCGGACACCATATATTTT.

V and J are TRBV5-1 and TRBJ2-1; 9 bases align to TRBD2. This CDR3 spans 16 amino acids. The junction had 5 bases not matched to a gene; V was cut back by 0 bases and J by 4 bases. Germline assignment: CDR1 SGHRS and CDR2 YFSETQ. DNA for the CDR3: TGCGCCAGCAGCTTGGACGGGACTAGCTCTTACAATGAGCAGTTCTTC. Translation gives CASSLDGTSSYNEQFF.

The chain combines TRBV10-1 with TRBJ1-2, with D maybe TRBD1 (5 bases). The V gene lost 6 bases and the J gene lost 3 bases, with 14 bases spanning the gap. The CDR3 sequence is 14 residues long. Per the germline V gene, CDR1 is WNHNN and CDR2 is SYGVQD (reference sequence). The CDR3 nucleotides are TGCGCCAGCAGCCCCGGGGACCTCCACTATGGCTACACCTTC. It encodes CASSPGDLHYGYTF.

Here the CDR3 reads CASSLDSPGEQYF. The CDR3 DNA reads TGTGCCAGCAGTTTGGACTCCCCAGGGGAGCAGTACTTC. V is TRBV12-3 or TRBV12-4 and J is TRBJ2-7; D tentatively fits TRBD1 or TRBD2 (5 bases each). The CDR3 length is 13 residues. V gave up 3 bases and J gave up 7 bases, with 13 bases separating them.

This clonotype was detected many times. The chain carries TRBV4-1 and TRBJ1-2; 10 bases line up with TRBD1. This CDR3 is 15 amino acids long. V lost 4 bases to trimming and J lost 4 bases; unmatched junction nucleotides: 6. The germline V gene encodes CDR1 MGHRA and CDR2 YSYEKL. The DNA of the CDR3 is TGCGCCAGCAGCCGAAGGGACAGGGGAGGCTATGGCTACACCTTC. This codes for CASSRRDRGGYGYTF.

The genes are TRBV12-3 or TRBV12-4 and TRBJ2-7; 7 nucleotides match TRBD1. J was trimmed by 2 bases and V by 6 bases; bases with no gene match: 10. This CDR3 is built from 15 residues. The CDR3 spells CASSPGTARAYEQYF. The CDR3 nucleotides read TGTGCCAGCAGCCCCGGGACAGCTCGGGCCTACGAGCAGTACTTC.

The rearrangement links TRBV15 to TRBJ1-4; no clear D. Germline values: CDR1 LNHNV, CDR2 YYDKDF (reference sequence). Trimming removed 1 base from V and 6 bases from J, with 12 bases in between. CDR3 length equals 15 residues. The CDR3 reads CATSRVRARDEKLFF. CDR3 in DNA: TGTGCCACCAGCAGAGTAAGGGCAAGGGATGAAAAACTGTTTTTT.

This chain links TRBV5-1 with TRBJ1-1; D may be TRBD1 (6 bases). This CDR3 spans 14 amino acids. Germline V gene data show CDR1 as SGHRS and CDR2 as YFSETQ. The germline V and J ends were trimmed by 4 bases and 4 bases, with 14 bases remaining between them. The CDR3 region is CASSPRQERTEAFF. In nucleotides, the CDR3 is TGCGCCAGCAGCCCGCGACAGGAACGCACTGAAGCTTTCTTT.

This chain connects TRBV7-9 to TRBJ1-1; 12 bases fit TRBD1. Looked up from germline, CDR1 is SEHNR and CDR2 is FQNEAQ (reference sequence). With V trimmed by 6 bases and J by 6 bases, 14 bases remained unmatched. This CDR3 is 17 amino acids long. DNA for the CDR3: TGTGCCAGCAGTCCTTTGCGCCGGGACAGGGGGCGGCCTGAAGCTTTCTTT. It encodes CASSPLRRDRGRPEAFF.

The chain uses TRBV11-1 and TRBJ2-1, with 12 bases lining up with TRBD2. The CDR3 has 13 residues. J was trimmed by 8 bases and V by 9 bases; bases with no gene match: 5. The germline gives CDR1 SGHAT, CDR2 FQDESV (reference sequence). DNA of the CDR3: TGTGCCAGTAGACTAGCGGGAGTGGATGAGCAGTTCTTC. It encodes CASRLAGVDEQFF.

V is TRBV19 and J is TRBJ1-1; D ambiguous. V lost 9 bases to trimming and J lost 0 bases, with 11 bases between them. Germline CDR1 and CDR2: LNHDA and SQIVND (reference sequence). The CDR3 covers 13 residues. This CDR3 reads CASQEILNTEAFF. CDR3 in DNA: TGTGCCAGCCAAGAAATCTTGAACACTGAAGCTTTCTTT.

This sequence joins TRBV20-1 and TRBJ1-1; a possible D gene is TRBD1 (5 bases). V shed 4 bases and J shed 0 bases, with 9 bases lying between them. The germline V gene has CDR1 DFQATT and CDR2 SNEGSKA (reference sequence). This CDR3 is built from 13 residues. CDR3 sequence: CSAKEGMNTEAFF. The CDR3 DNA sequence: TGCAGTGCTAAGGAGGGGATGAACACTGAAGCTTTCTTT.

The gene calls are TRBV6-2 or TRBV6-3 and TRBJ2-2, with 8 bases identical to TRBD2. With 9 bases clipped from V and 7 bases from J, the junction kept 10 bases outside the gene matches. CDR3 length: 14 amino acids. Looked up from germline, CDR1 is MNHEY and CDR2 is SVGEGT. Written as DNA, the CDR3 is TGTGCCAGTGGCGTTAGCGGGACCGGCGGGGAGCTGTTTTTT. Amino acids: CASGVSGTGGELFF.

The J gene is TRBJ2-7, the V gene TRBV6-1, with 7 bases identical to TRBD1. The CDR3 has 15 amino acids. CDR1 is MNHNS, CDR2 SASEGT, per germline. Unmatched junction bases numbered 9, after V lost 3 bases and J lost 4 bases. The CDR3 DNA reads as TGTGCCAGCAGTGACGGTTCGGGACAGTGGTACGAGCAGTACTTC. Translation gives CASSDGSGQWYEQYF.

As DNA, the CDR3 is TGTGCCAGCAGCTTCTCCGGGACAGACACATCCAAAAACATTCAGTACTTC. It yields the protein CASSFSGTDTSKNIQYF. The V and J genes are TRBV11-2 and TRBJ2-4; 7 nucleotides line up with TRBD1. The germline V gene has CDR1 SGHAT and CDR2 FQNNGV. Unmatched junction bases numbered 10, after V lost 3 bases and J lost 2 bases. CDR3 length: 17 residues.

This clonotype has a handful of counts. This sequence joins TRBV4-3 and TRBJ2-1, with TRBD2 identical over 8 bases. Germline V gene lookup returns CDR1 LGHNA and CDR2 YSLEER. The CDR3 length is 15 residues. V was clipped by 4 bases and J by 10 bases; unmatched bases: 12. CDR3: CASSPSKRELWEQFF. As DNA, the CDR3 is TGCGCCAGCAGCCCAAGCAAGCGGGAGTTATGGGAGCAGTTCTTC.

This clonotype was observed at least ten times. The J gene is TRBJ1-6, the V gene TRBV7-6, with TRBD1 as a possible D gene (6 bases). CDR1 and CDR2 (germline): SGHVS, FNYEAQ. Between the trimmed V and J ends, which lost 4 bases and 5 bases, there was a span of 12 bases. This CDR3 comprises 15 residues. The CDR3 reads CASSSNGQHNSPLHF. The DNA of the CDR3 is TGTGCCAGCAGCTCTAACGGACAGCATAATTCACCCCTCCACTTT.

This chain connects TRBV12-3 or TRBV12-4 to TRBJ2-7, with D maybe TRBD2 (6 bases). The CDR3 runs 12 residues. V dropped 3 bases and J dropped 7 bases, with 10 bases sitting between them. CDR3 DNA: TGTGCCAGCAGTTTGGAGGGGAGGGAGCAGTACTTC. Amino acid sequence: CASSLEGREQYF.

J is TRBJ2-5 and V is TRBV4-3, with TRBD1 matching 9 bases. The V segment lost 4 bases and the J segment 3 bases; nucleotides outside the gene matches: 0. Per the germline V gene, CDR1 is LGHNA and CDR2 is YSLEER. The CDR3 is 13 amino acids. The CDR3 DNA is TGCGCCAGCAGCCGGACAGGGGAAGAGACCCAGTACTTC. Its protein is CASSRTGEETQYF.

The V call is TRBV7-8, the J call TRBJ2-1, with 16 bases lining up with TRBD2. V shed 1 base and J 8 bases; nucleotides not matched to a gene: 8. CDR1 is SGHVS and CDR2 is FQNEAQ in the germline V gene. The CDR3 sequence is 18 residues long. Here the CDR3 reads CASSLGMGTSGRAYEQFF. DNA for the CDR3: TGTGCCAGCAGCTTAGGAATGGGGACTAGCGGGAGGGCCTATGAGCAGTTCTTC.

This clonotype came up a few times. The chain employs TRBV7-3 and TRBJ2-5; TRBD2 aligns across 7 bases. This CDR3 is 15 amino acids long. J gave up 5 bases and V 0 bases, and 6 bases lay outside the gene matches. The germline V gene encodes CDR1 SGHTA and CDR2 FQGTGA. CDR3 sequence reads: CASSLTGGGGETQYF. The CDR3 DNA sequence: TGTGCCAGCAGCTTAACCGGCGGGGGTGGTGAGACCCAGTACTTC.